This T cell receptor (beta chain) comes out of a study of memory CD4+ T cells and cytomegalovirus serostatus. About this clone: What it recognizes is unknown.

The sort gate was single viable CD3+CD4+CD8-CD45RO+ cells for memory CD4+ T cells. This CDR3 comprises 14 residues. V lost 3 bases and J lost 11, with 17 bases in between. Germline CDR1 SGDLS, CDR2 YYNGEE. Notes on the study in general: CD4+ memory repertoires contained about two fifths of the 164 reported CMV TCRbeta sequences. Suggested: most of the CMV-linked TCR signature lies in CD4+ memory cells.

The repertoire was sequenced with immunoSEQ multiplex PCR; TCRdb's copy has only in-frame clones and lacks some. The data show approximately 52,000 clones, with 75% to 85% seen just once and under 1% held by the top ten. The clonotype originates from an adult in good health and CMV-seronegative. The sample taken for sequencing was memory CD4+ T cells from blood. The chain couples TRBV9 to TRBJ1-4; D gene ambiguous. The CDR3 protein is CASSGGIAFEKLFF. CDR3 nucleotides: TGTGCCAGCAGCGGCGGGATCGCCTTTGAGAAACTGTTTTTT.